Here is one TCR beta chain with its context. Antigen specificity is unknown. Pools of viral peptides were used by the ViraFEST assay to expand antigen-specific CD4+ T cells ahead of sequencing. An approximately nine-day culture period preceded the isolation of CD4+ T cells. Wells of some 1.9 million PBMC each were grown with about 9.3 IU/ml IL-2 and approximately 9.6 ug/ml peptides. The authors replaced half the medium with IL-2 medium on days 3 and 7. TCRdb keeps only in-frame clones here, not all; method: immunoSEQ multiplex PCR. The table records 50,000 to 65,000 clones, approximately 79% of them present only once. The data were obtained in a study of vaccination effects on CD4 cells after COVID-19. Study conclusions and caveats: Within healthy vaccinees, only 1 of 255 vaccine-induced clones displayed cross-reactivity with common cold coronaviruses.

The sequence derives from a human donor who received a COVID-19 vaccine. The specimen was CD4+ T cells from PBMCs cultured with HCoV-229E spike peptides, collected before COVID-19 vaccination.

CDR3 coding DNA: TGTGCCAGCAGCGTAGCCTCGGGAGGAGAGACCCAGTACTTC. Translating gives CASSVASGGETQYF. The chain links TRBV9 to TRBJ2-5, with 7 bases that match TRBD2. With V trimmed by 0 bases and J by 4 bases, 3 bases remained unmatched. The germline gives CDR1 SGDLS, CDR2 YYNGEE. This CDR3 is built from 14 residues.